This TCR beta chain was sequenced during a study of cytotoxic CD8 clonotypes in ibrutinib-treated CLL. Study overall: The study included around twelve relapsed/refractory and roughly 16 treatment-naive patients; about 17 had IGHV unmutated disease.

Comments on this clone: Its antigen is not identified.

The data were produced by immunoSEQ multiplex PCR, yet TCRdb's version contains in-frame clones alone and is incomplete. The sample lists about 160,000 clones, approximately 77% occurring once. Frozen-stored PBMCs produced about 2 micrograms of genomic DNA for TCR beta libraries. The study, taken as a whole, reports: Having risen at ibrutinib response, clonality had fallen back toward baseline by progression.

The ends were cut back, 3 bases at V and 5 bases at J, with 13 bases in the middle. The CDR3 runs to 14 residues. The germline V gene has CDR1 ENHRY and CDR2 SYGVKD. The specimen comprised PBMCs, sampled after 12 months of ibrutinib treatment. This chain joins TRBV10-3 and TRBJ2-5; the D call may be TRBD1 or TRBD2 (5 bases each). The sequence came from a human donor with chronic lymphocytic leukemia. CDR3 in amino acids: CAISDSQGVETQYF. DNA for the CDR3: TGTGCCATCAGTGACTCTCAGGGAGTGGAGACCCAGTACTTC.